This is a list of T cell receptor beta chains from one sample in a study of shared clonotypes between healthy human individuals. Measured with immunoSEQ multiplex PCR; TCRdb has only the in-frame clones, and not every one. The sample has fewer than 350,000 clones, 87% seen once. The sample was memory CD8+ T cells sorted from blood. These receptors all stem from a man aged 18 to 30 in good health. CDR3s include the opening cysteine and the closing phenylalanine or tryptophan. A D gene is named only where the DNA matches it firmly. The size entry is marked missing in some rows and otherwise reads once, few, many or a size class.

D: -
J: TRBJ2-1
V: TRBV4-1
size: -
DNA: TGCGCCAGCAGCCAATTCGGACTGCGTGATGAGCAGTTCTTC
CDR3: CASSQFGLRDEQFF

D: -
J: TRBJ2-7
V: TRBV6-6
size: once
DNA: TGTGCCAGCGCTGGGGGTCCCTACGAGCAGTACTTC
CDR3: CASAGGPYEQYF

D: -
J: TRBJ2-7
V: TRBV5-5
size: -
DNA: TGTGCCAGCAGCCCCCTTCTAGGTTTCTACGAGCAGTACTTC
CDR3: CASSPLLGFYEQYF

D: TRBD1
J: TRBJ2-3
V: TRBV6-4
size: -
DNA: TGTGCCAGCAGTGACTCGGACAGGGGAAGCACAGATACGCAGTATTTT
CDR3: CASSDSDRGSTDTQYF

D: TRBD1
J: TRBJ1-5
V: TRBV28
size: -
DNA: TGTGCCAGCAGTTTAAAAGGGACAGGGCGCAATCAGCCCCAGCATTTT
CDR3: CASSLKGTGRNQPQHF

D: -
J: TRBJ1-2
V: TRBV4-1
size: -
DNA: TGCGCCAGCAGCCAATATGGCAGGTCTAACTATGGCTACACCTTC
CDR3: CASSQYGRSNYGYTF

D: -
J: TRBJ2-5
V: TRBV27
size: -
DNA: TGTGCCAGCAGTATAGGGACAACCCTGCAAGAGACCCAGTACTTC
CDR3: CASSIGTTLQETQYF

D: TRBD2
J: TRBJ2-7
V: TRBV4-1
size: -
DNA: TGCGCCAGCAGCCTCCAGACTAGCGGGTCGGTCTACGGGCAGTACTTC
CDR3: CASSLQTSGSVYGQYF

D: TRBD1
J: TRBJ2-7
V: TRBV11-2
size: many
DNA: TGTGCCAGCAGCTCCCACACCGGGACAGGGGGATACGAGCAGTACTTC
CDR3: CASSSHTGTGGYEQYF

D: -
J: TRBJ2-7
V: TRBV29-1
size: many
DNA: TGCAGCGTTGAATTGGGGGCCGTCTCCTACGAGCAGTACTTC
CDR3: CSVELGAVSYEQYF

D: -
J: TRBJ2-7
V: TRBV4-3
size: -
DNA: TGCGCCAGCAGCCAAGATCACCGAGGAATCTACGAGCAGTACTTC
CDR3: CASSQDHRGIYEQYF

D: -
J: TRBJ2-7
V: TRBV19
size: few
DNA: TGTGCCAGTAGTCTCCGGGGCCCACTCATCTACGAGCAGTACTTC
CDR3: CASSLRGPLIYEQYF

D: TRBD2
J: TRBJ2-1
V: TRBV27
size: -
DNA: TGTGCCAGCAGTTTATACAGCGGGGGGCGCAATGAGCAGTTCTTC
CDR3: CASSLYSGGRNEQFF

D: -
J: TRBJ1-2
V: TRBV4-3
size: -
DNA: TGCGCCAGCAGCCACGGGACACCTGCTAACTATGGCTACACCTTC
CDR3: CASSHGTPANYGYTF

D: -
J: TRBJ2-2
V: TRBV27
size: -
DNA: TGTGCCAGCAGTTCGCCCCGGGGGGCTTCGAACACCGGGGAGCTGTTTTTT
CDR3: CASSSPRGASNTGELFF

D: -
J: TRBJ2-1
V: TRBV2
size: -
DNA: TGTGCCAGCAGCACTTTAAGCTGGACAAAGGACTACAATGAGCAGTTCTTC
CDR3: CASSTLSWTKDYNEQFF

D: TRBD1
J: TRBJ2-1
V: TRBV19
size: -
DNA: TGTGCCAGTAGTAACGGACAGGGGACCTACAATGAGCAGTTCTTC
CDR3: CASSNGQGTYNEQFF

D: -
J: TRBJ2-3
V: TRBV28
size: -
DNA: TGTGCCAGCACCCCTGATCCAGATACGCAGTATTTT
CDR3: CASTPDPDTQYF

D: TRBD1
J: TRBJ1-2
V: TRBV7-9
size: -
DNA: TGTGCCAGCAGCTTACCTAAGGGGACAGCTAACTATGGCTACACCTTC
CDR3: CASSLPKGTANYGYTF

D: TRBD1
J: TRBJ1-2
V: TRBV7-9
size: -
DNA: TGTGCCAGCAGCCTAACGGTCGTGGACAGGGGGCGGCCTAACTATGGCTACACCTTC
CDR3: CASSLTVVDRGRPNYGYTF

D: -
J: TRBJ2-1
V: TRBV11-2
size: once
DNA: TGTGCCAGCAGCTTAGAGCAGGCGGGCAATGAGCAGTTCTTC
CDR3: CASSLEQAGNEQFF

D: -
J: TRBJ2-1
V: TRBV29-1
size: -
DNA: TGCAGCGTTGTTAAGGCTACCTACAATGAGCAGTTCTTC
CDR3: CSVVKATYNEQFF

D: -
J: TRBJ2-3
V: TRBV11-3
size: many
DNA: TGTGCCAGCAGCTTAGTGGTGACAGATACGCAGTATTTT
CDR3: CASSLVVTDTQYF

D: -
J: TRBJ2-7
V: TRBV2
size: -
DNA: TGTGCCAGCAGTGACGACGTTTGGGGGCAGATATACGAGCAGTACTTC
CDR3: CASSDDVWGQIYEQYF

D: -
J: TRBJ1-1
V: TRBV4-1
size: once
DNA: TGCGCCAGCAGCCAAGATCCAGGGGTCGTGAACACTGAAGCTTTCTTT
CDR3: CASSQDPGVVNTEAFF